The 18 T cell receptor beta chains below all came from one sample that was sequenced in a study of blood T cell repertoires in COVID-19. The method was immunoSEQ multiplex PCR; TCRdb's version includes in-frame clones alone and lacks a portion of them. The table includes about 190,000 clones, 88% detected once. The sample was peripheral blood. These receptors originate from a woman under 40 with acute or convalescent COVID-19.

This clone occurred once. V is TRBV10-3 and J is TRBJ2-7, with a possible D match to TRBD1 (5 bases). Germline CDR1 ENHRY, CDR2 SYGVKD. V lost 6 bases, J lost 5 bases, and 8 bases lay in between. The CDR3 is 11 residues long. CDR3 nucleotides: TGTGCCATCAGCGCAGGGAACGAGCAGTACTTC. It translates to CAISAGNEQYF.

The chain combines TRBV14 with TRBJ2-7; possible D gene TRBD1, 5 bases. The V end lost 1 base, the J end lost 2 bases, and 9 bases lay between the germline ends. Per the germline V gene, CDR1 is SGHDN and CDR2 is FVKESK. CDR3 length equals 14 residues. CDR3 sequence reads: CASSQAPGPYEQYF. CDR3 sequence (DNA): TGTGCCAGCAGCCAAGCCCCAGGGCCCTACGAGCAGTACTTC.

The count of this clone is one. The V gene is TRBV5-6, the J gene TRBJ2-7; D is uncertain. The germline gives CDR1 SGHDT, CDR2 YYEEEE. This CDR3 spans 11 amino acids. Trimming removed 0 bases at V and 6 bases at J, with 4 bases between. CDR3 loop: CASSLGGEQYF. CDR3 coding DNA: TGTGCCAGCAGCTTGGGAGGCGAGCAGTACTTC.

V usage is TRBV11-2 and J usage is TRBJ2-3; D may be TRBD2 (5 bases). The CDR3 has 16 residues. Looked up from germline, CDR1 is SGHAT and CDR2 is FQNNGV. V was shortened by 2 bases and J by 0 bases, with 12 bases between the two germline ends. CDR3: CASSLRADSSTDTQYF. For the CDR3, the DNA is TGTGCCAGCAGCTTAAGAGCGGACTCTAGCACAGATACGCAGTATTTT.

The CDR3 bases are TGTGCCAGCTCACCGGTTAGCGGGGCTACAGATACGCAGTATTTT. Translation gives CASSPVSGATDTQYF. This chain connects TRBV18 to TRBJ2-3, with TRBD2 matching over 8 bases. Germline V gene sequence: CDR1 KGHSH, CDR2 LQKENI. J lost 3 bases, V lost 3 bases, and 5 bases had no gene match. The CDR3 contains 15 residues.

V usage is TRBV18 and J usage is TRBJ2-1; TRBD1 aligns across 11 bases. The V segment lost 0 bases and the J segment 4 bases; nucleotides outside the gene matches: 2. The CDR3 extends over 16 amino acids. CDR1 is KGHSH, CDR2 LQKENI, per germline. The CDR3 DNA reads TGTGCCAGCTCACCACCGGGACAGGGGGGATACAATGAGCAGTTCTTC. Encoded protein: CASSPPGQGGYNEQFF.

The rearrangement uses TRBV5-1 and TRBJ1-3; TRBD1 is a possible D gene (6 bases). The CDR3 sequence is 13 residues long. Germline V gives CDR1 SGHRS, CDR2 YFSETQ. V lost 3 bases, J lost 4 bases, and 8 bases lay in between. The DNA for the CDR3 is TGCGCCAGCAGCTCCAGGGGAGGAAACACCATATATTTT. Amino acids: CASSSRGGNTIYF. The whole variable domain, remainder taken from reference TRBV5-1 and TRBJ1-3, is KAGVTQTPRYLIKTRGQQVTLSCSPISGHRSVSWYQQTPGQGLQFLFEYFSETQRNKGNFPGRFSGRQFSNSRSEMNVSTLELGDSALYLCASSSRGGNTIYFGEGSWLTVV.

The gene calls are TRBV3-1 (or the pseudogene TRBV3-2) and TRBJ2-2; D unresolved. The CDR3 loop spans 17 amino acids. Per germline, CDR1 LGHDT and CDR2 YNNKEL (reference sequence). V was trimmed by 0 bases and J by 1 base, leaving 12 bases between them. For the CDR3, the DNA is TGTGCCAGCAGCCAAGAAAACCAGAGGCTGAACACCGGGGAGCTGTTTTTT. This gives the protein CASSQENQRLNTGELFF.

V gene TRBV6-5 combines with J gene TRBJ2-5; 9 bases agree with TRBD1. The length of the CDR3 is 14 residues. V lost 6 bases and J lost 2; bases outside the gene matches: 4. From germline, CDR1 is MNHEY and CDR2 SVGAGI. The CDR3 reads CASSADRGQETQYF. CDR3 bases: TGTGCCAGCAGCGCGGACAGGGGACAAGAGACCCAGTACTTC.

DNA for the CDR3: TGTGCAAGTCGCTTAGAACGAGCGGGAGCCACAAACACCGGGGAGCTGTTTTTT. Translating it yields CASRLERAGATNTGELFF. The gene calls are TRBV12-2 and TRBJ2-2; whether TRBD2, the table's D call, matches the DNA was not checked. TRBV12-2 is termed a pseudogene. The CDR3 runs 18 residues.

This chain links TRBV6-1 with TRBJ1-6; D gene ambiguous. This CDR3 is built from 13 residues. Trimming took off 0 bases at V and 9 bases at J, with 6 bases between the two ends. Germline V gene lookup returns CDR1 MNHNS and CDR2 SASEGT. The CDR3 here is CASSEARSSPLHF. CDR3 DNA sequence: TGTGCCAGCAGTGAAGCGCGTAGTTCACCCCTCCACTTT.

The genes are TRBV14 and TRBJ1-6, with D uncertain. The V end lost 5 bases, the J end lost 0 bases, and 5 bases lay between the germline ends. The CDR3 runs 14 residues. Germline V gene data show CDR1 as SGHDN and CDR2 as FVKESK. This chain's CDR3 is CASSLNSYNSPLHF. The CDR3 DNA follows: TGTGCCAGCAGCTTAAACTCCTATAATTCACCCCTCCACTTT. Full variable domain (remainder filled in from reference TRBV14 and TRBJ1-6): EAGVTQFPSHSVIEKGQTVTLRCDPISGHDNLYWYRRVMGKEIKFLLHFVKESKQDESGMPNNRFLAERTGGTYSTLKVQPAELEDSGVYFCASSLNSYNSPLHFGNGTRLTVT.

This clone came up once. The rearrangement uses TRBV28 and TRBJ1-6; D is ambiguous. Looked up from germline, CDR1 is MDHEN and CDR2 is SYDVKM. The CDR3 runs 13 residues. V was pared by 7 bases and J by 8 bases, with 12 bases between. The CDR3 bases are TGTGCCAGCATGGTGCAGACACATTCACCCCTCCACTTT. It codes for CASMVQTHSPLHF.

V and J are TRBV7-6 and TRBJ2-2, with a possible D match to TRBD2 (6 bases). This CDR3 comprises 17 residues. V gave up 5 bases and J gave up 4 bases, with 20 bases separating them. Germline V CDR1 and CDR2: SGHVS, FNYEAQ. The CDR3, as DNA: TGTGCCAGCAGCCCAGCCCCAGGGCGGGAAGGCACCGGGGAGCTGTTTTTT. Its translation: CASSPAPGREGTGELFF.

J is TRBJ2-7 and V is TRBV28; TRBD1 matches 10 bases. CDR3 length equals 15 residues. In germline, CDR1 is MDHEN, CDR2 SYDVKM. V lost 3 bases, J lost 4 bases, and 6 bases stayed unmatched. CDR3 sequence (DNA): TGTGCCAGCAGTTTGTCCGGGACAGGGGATTACGAGCAGTACTTC. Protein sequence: CASSLSGTGDYEQYF. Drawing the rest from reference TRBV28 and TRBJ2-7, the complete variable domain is DVKVTQSSRYLVKRTGEKVFLECVQDMDHENMFWYRQDPGLGLRLIYFSYDVKMKEKGDIPEGYSVSREKKERFSLILESASTNQTSMYLCASSLSGTGDYEQYFGPGTRLTVT.

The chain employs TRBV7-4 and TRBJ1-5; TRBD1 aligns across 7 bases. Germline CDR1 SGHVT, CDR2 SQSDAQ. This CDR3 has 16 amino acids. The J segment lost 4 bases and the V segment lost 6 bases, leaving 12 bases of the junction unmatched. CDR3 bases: TGTGCCAGCAGGCCAGACAGGGAAGTAAGGAATCAGCCCCAGCATTTT. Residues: CASRPDREVRNQPQHF.

CDR3 region: CASSSGGGYTF. The DNA for the CDR3 is TGTGCCAGCTCATCAGGTGGCGGGTACACCTTC. The chain is built from TRBV5-4 and TRBJ1-2; the D is unclear. With 7 bases removed from V and 11 bases from J, the gap between germline ends came to 15 bases. This CDR3 has 11 residues. Germline loops: CDR1 SGHNT, CDR2 YYREEE (reference sequence).

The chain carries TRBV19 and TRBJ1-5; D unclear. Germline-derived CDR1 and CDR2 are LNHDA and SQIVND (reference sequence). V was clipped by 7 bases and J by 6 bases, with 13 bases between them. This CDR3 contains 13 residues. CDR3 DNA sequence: TGTGCCAGTATGAAAGCTCCGGGTCAGCCCCAGCATTTT. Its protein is CASMKAPGQPQHF. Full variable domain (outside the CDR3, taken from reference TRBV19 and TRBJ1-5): DGGITQSPKYLFRKEGQNVTLSCEQNLNHDAMYWYRQDPGQGLRLIYYSQIVNDFQKGDIAEGYSVSREKKESFPLTVTSAQKNPTAFYLCASMKAPGQPQHFGDGTRLSIL.